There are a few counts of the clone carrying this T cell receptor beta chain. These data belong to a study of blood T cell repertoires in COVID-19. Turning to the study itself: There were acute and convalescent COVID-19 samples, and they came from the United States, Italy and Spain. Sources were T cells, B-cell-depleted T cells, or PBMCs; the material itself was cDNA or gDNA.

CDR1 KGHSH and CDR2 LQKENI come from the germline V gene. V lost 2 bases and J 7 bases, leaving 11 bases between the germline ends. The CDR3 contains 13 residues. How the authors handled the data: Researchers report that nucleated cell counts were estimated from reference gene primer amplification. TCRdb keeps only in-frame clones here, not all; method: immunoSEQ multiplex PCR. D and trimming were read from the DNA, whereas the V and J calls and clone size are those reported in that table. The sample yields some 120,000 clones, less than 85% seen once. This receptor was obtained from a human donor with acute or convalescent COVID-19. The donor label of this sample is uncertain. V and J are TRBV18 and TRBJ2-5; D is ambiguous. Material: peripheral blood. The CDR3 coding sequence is TGTGCCAGCTCACCAATGGAGATGGTGACCCAGTACTTC. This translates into CASSPMEMVTQYF. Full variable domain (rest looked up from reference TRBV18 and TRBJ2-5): NAGVMQNPRHLVRRRGQEARLRCSPMKGHSHVYWYRQLPEEGLKFMVYLQKENIIDESGMPKERFSAEFPKEGPSILRIQQVVRGDSAAYFCASSPMEMVTQYFGPGTRLLVL.